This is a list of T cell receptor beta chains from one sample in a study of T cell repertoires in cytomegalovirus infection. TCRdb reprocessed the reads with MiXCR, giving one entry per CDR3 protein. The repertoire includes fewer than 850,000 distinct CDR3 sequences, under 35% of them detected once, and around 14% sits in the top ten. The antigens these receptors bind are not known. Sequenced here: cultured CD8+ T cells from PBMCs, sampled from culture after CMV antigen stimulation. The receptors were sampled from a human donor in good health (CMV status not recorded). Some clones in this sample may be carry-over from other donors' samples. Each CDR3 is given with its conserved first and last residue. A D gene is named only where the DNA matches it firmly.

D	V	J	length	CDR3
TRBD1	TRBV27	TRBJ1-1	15	CASSLWTGETTEAFF
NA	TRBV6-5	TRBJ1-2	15	CASSYSATGYYGYTF
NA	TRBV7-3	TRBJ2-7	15	CASSLGGGTFYEQYF
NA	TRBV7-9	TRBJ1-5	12	CASSLDTQPQHF
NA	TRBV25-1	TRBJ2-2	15	CASIPTVANTGELFF
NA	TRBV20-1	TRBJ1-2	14	CSARDVKENYGYTF
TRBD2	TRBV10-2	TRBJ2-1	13	CASATSGGYEQFF
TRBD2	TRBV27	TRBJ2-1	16	CASSSRTSGGPNEQFF
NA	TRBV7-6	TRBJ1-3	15	CASSGKGRPGNTIYF
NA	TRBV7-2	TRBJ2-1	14	CASSHPGLYNEQFF
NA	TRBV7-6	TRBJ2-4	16	CASSLTSGTGKNIQYF
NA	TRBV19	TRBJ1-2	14	CASSPMTDNYGYTF
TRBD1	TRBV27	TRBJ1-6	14	CASNPGQDISPLHF
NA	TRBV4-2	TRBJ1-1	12	CASSQATTEAFF
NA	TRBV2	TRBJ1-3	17	CASSEGVGGQRRNTIYF
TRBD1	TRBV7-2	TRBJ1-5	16	CASSLVGRGQSQPQHF
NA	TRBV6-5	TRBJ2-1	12	CASRRGMNEQFF
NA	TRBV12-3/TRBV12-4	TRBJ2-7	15	CASSLARQAHRGQYF
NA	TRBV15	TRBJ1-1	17	CATSRGQGRRVGTEAFF
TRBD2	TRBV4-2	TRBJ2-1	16	CASSQDGERGNNEQFF
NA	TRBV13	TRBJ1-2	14	CASSGTGTGYGYTF
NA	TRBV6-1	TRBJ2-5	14	CASIRSESRETQYF
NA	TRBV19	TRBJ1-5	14	CASSIESRNQPQHF
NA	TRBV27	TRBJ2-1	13	CASRGESYNEQFF
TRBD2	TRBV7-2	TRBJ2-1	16	CASRSLAGGPGNEQFF
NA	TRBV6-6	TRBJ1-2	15	CASSYSHTANYGYTF
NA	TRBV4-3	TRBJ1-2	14	CASSQSGHPAGYTF
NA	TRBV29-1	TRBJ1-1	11	CSGAIGTEAFF
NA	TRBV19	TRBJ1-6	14	CASSIDTYNSPLHF